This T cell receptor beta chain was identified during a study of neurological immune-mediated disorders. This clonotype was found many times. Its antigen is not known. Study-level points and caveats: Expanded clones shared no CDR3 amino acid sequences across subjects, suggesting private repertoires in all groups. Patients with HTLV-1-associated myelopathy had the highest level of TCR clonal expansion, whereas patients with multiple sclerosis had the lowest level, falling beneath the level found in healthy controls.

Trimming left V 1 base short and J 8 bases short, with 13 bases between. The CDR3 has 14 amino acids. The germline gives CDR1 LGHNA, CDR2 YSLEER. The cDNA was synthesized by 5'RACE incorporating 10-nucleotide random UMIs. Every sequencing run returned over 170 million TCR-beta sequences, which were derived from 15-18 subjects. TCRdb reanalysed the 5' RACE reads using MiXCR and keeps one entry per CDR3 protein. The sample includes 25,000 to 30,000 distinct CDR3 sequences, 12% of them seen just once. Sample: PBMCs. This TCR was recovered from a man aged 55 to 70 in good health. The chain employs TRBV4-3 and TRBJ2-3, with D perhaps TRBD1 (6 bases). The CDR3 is CASSQVQGRFTQYF. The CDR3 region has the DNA TGCGCCAGCAGCCAAGTGCAGGGGCGTTTTACGCAGTATTTT.